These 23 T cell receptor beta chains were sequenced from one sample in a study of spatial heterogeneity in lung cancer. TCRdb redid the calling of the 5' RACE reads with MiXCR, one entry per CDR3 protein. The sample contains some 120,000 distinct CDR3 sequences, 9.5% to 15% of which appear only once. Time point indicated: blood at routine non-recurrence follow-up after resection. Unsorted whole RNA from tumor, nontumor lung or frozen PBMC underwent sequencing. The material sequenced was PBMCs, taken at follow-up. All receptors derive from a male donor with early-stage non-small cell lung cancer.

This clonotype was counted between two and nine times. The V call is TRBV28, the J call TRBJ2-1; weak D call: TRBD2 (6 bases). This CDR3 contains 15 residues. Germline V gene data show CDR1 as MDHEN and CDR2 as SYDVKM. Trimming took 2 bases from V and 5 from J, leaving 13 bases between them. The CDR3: CASSLVQAGNNEQFF. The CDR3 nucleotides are TGTGCCAGCAGTTTAGTCCAGGCGGGAAACAATGAGCAGTTCTTC.

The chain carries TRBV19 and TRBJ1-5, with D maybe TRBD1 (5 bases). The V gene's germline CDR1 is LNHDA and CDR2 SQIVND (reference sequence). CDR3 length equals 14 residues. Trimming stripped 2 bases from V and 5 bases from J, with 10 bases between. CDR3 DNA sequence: TGTGCCAGTAGTATACAGGGAGCTTATCAGCCCCAGCATTTT. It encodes CASSIQGAYQPQHF.

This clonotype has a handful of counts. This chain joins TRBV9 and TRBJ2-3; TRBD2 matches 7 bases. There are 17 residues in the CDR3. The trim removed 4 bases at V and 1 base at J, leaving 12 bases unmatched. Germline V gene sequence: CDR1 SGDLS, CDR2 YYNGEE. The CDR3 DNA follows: TGTGCCAGCAGCTCCCCCGGGGGGACCTACCGCACAGATACGCAGTATTTT. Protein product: CASSSPGGTYRTDTQYF.

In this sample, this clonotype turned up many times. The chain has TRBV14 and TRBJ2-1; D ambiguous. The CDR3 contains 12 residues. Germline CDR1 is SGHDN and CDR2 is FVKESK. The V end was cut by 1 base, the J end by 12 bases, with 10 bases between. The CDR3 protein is CASSQAVNRQFF. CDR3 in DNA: TGTGCCAGCAGCCAAGCCGTGAACCGGCAGTTCTTC.

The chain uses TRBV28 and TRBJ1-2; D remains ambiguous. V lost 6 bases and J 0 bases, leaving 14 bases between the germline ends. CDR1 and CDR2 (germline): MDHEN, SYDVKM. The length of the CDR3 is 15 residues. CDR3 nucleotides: TGTGCCAGCAGGTCCCCTTCAGGAGCTAACTATGGCTACACCTTC. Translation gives CASRSPSGANYGYTF.

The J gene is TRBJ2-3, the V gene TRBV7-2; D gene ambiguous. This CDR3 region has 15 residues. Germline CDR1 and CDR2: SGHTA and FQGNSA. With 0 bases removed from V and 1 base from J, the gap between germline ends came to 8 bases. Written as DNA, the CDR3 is TGTGCCAGCAGCTTAGCGGTCTTTGGCACAGATACGCAGTATTTT. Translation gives CASSLAVFGTDTQYF. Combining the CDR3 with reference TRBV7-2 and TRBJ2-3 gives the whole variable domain GAGVSQSPSNKVTEKGKDVELRCDPISGHTALYWYRQSLGQGLEFLIYFQGNSAPDKSGLPSDRFSAERTGGSVSTLTIQRTQQEDSAVYLCASSLAVFGTDTQYFGPGTRLTVL.

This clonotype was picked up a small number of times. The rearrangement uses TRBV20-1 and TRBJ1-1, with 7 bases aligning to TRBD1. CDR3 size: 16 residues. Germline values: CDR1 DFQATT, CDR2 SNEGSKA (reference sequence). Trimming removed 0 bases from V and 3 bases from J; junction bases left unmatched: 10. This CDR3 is CSARDDRVSLDTEAFF. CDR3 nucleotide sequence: TGCAGTGCTAGAGACGACAGGGTGAGCCTGGACACTGAAGCTTTCTTT.

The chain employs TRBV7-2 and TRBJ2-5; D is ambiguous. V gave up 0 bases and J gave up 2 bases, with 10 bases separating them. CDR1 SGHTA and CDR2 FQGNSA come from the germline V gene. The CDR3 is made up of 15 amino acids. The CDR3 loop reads CASSLAQFRQETQYF. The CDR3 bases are TGTGCCAGCAGCTTAGCGCAATTTCGGCAAGAGACCCAGTACTTC.

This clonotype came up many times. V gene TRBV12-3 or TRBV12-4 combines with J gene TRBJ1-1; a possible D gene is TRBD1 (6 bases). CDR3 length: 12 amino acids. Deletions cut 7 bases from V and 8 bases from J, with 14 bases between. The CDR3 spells CASTQSDREAFF. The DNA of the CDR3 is TGTGCCAGCACCCAATCCGACAGGGAAGCTTTCTTT.

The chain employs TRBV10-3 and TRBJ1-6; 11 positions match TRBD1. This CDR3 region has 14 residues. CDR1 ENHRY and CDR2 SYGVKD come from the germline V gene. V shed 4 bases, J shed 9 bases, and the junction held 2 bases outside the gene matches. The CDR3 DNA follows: TGTGCCATCAGTGGGACAGGGGGCGGTTCACCCCTCCACTTT. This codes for CAISGTGGGSPLHF.

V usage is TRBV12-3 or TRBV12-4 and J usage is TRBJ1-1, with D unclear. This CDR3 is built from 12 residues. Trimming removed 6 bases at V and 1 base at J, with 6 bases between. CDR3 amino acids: CASSPRNTEAFF. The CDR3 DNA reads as TGTGCCAGCAGCCCACGGAACACTGAAGCTTTCTTT.

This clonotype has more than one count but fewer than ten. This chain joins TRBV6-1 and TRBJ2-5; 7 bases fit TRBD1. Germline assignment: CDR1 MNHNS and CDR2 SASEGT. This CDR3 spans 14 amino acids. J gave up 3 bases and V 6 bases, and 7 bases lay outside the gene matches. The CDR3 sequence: CASRAGTVEETQYF. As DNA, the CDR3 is TGTGCCAGCAGGGCTGGGACAGTCGAAGAGACCCAGTACTTC.

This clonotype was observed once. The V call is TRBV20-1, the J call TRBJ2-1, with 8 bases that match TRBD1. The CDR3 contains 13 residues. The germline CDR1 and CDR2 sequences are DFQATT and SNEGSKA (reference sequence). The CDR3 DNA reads TGCAGCCCCGCACGACAGGGGCAAGATGAGCAGTTCTTC. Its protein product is CSPARQGQDEQFF.

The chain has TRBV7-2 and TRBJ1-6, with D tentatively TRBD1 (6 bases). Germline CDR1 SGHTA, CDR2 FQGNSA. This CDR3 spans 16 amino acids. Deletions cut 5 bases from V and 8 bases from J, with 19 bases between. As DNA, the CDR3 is TGTGCCAGCAGCCCTCGGACAGTATTAAGGGATTCACCCCTCCACTTT. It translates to CASSPRTVLRDSPLHF.

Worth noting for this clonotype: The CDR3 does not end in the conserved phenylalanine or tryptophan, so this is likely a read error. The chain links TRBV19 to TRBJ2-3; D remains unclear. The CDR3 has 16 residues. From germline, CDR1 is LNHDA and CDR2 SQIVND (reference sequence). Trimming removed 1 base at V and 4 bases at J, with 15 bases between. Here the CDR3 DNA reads TGTGCCAGTAGTATAGCGGTCACAAGGATAGCAGATACGCAGTATTTG. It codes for CASSIAVTRIADTQYL.

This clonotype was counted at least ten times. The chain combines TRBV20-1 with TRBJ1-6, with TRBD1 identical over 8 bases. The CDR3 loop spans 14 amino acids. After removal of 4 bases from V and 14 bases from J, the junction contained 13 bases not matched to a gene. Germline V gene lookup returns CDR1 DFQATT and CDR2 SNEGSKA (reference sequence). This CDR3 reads CSATPGQVWQALHF. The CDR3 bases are TGCAGTGCTACGCCGGGACAGGTCTGGCAGGCCCTCCACTTT.

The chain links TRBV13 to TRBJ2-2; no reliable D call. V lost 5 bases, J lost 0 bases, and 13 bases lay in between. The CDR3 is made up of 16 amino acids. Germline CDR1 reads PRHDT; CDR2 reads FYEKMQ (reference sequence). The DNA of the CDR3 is TGTGCCAGCAGCCGACCCGTTACTGCGAACACCGGGGAGCTGTTTTTT. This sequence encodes CASSRPVTANTGELFF.

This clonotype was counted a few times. CDR3 protein: CASSNAGQGSSPYGYTF. The CDR3 nucleotides read TGTGCCAGCAGTAACGCCGGACAGGGAAGTTCTCCCTATGGCTACACCTTC. The rearrangement uses TRBV6-6 and TRBJ1-2; 8 nucleotides agree with TRBD1. From germline, CDR1 is MNHNY and CDR2 SVGAGI (reference sequence). The J segment lost 4 bases and the V segment lost 5 bases, leaving 15 bases of the junction unmatched. The CDR3 spans 17 residues.

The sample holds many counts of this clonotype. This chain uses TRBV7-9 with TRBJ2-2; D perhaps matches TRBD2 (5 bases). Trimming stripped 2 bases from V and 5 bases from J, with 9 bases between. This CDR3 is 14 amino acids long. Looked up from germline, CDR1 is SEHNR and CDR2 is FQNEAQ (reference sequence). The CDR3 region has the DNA TGTGCCAGCAGCTTATTGTCGGGAACCGGGGAGCTGTTTTTT. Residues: CASSLLSGTGELFF.

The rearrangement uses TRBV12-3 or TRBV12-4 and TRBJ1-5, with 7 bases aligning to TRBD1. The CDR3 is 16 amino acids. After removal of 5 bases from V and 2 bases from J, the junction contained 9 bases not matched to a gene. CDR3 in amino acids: CASSPLNRGGNQPQHF. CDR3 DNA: TGTGCCAGCAGTCCCCTGAACAGGGGAGGCAATCAGCCCCAGCATTTT.

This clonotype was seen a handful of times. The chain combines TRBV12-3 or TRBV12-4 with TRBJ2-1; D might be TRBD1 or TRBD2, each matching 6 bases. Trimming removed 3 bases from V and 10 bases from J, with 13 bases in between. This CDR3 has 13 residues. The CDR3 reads CASSFRGRSEQFF. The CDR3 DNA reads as TGTGCCAGCAGTTTTCGGGGGCGATCGGAGCAGTTCTTC.

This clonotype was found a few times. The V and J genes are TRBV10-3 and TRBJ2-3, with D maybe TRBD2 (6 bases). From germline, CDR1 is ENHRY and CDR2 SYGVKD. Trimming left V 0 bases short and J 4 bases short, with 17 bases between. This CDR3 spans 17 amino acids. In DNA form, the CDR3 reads TGTGCCATCAGTGAGTCGACTCGGGGCGGGGTTGCAGATACGCAGTATTTT. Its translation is CAISESTRGGVADTQYF.

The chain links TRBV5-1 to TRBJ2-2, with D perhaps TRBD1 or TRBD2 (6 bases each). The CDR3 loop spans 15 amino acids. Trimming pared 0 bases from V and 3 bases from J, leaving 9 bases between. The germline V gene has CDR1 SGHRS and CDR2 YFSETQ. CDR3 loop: CASSLDGGDTGELFF. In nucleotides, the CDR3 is TGCGCCAGCAGCTTGGACGGGGGCGACACCGGGGAGCTGTTTTTT.